This entry concerns a single T cell receptor (beta chain). Its antigen is unknown. This was the immunoSEQ v3 assay. Method: immunoSEQ multiplex PCR; TCRdb's copy keeps in-frame clones and lacks some. This sample has about 50,000 clones, with roughly 70% found just once. Documented time point: pre-treatment sample, taken before nivolumab and TIL therapy. Most excised metastases sampled were pleural nodules or supraclavicular lymph nodes. Enrollment ran from late 2017 to early 2020. Trimming removed 4 bases at V and 2 bases at J, with 11 bases between. This CDR3 has 14 residues. Germline V lookup: CDR1 SGHRS, CDR2 YFSETQ. This record belongs to a study of TIL therapy for anti-PD-1-resistant metastatic lung cancer. General study findings and limits: Compared with baseline intratumoral T cells, expanded TIL cultures were more clonal and less diverse (around 5.7% vs 31%).

The chain combines TRBV5-1 with TRBJ2-3; no reliable D call. The sequenced sample was tumor tissue, obtained at baseline. The sequence derives from a person between 25 and 79 years old with non-small cell lung cancer. As DNA, the CDR3 is TGCGCCAGCAGCACCGGACCAATCACAGATACGCAGTATTTT. Encoded protein: CASSTGPITDTQYF.